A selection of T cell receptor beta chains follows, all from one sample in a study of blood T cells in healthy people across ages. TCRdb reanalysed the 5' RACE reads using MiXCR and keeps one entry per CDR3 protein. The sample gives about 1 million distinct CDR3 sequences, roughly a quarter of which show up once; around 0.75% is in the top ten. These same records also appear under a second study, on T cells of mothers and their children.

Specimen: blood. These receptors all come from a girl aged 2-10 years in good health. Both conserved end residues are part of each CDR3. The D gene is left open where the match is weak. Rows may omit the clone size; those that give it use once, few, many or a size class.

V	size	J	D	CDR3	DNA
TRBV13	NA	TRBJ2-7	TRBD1	CASSLEAGQGAYEQYF	TGTGCCAGCAGCTTAGAAGCGGGACAGGGAGCCTACGAGCAGTACTTC
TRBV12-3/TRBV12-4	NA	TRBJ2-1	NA	CASSLELLQQFF	TGTGCCAGCAGTTTAGAATTACTCCAGCAGTTCTTC
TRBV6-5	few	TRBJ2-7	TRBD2	CASSYGTSGAPYEQYF	TGTGCCAGCAGTTACGGGACTAGCGGGGCCCCCTACGAGCAGTACTTC
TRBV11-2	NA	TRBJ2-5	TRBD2	CASSSETSGGRETQYF	TGTGCCAGCAGTTCCGAGACTAGCGGGGGGCGCGAGACCCAGTACTTC
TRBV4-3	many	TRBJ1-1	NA	CASSQDQNGAQITEAFF	TGCGCCAGCAGCCAAGATCAGAACGGGGCACAGATCACTGAAGCTTTCTTT
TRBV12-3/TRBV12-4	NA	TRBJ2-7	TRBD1	CASSFQGQKYEQYF	TGTGCCAGCAGTTTCCAGGGACAGAAATACGAGCAGTACTTC
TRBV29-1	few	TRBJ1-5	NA	CSVVSGPGPQHF	TGCAGCGTTGTATCGGGGCCCGGGCCCCAGCATTTT
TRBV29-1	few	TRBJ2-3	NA	CSVVPTPWDTQYF	TGCAGCGTTGTGCCTACTCCTTGGGATACGCAGTATTTT
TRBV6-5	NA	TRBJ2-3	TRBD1	CASSYSRWDRLHTDTQYF	TGTGCCAGCAGTTACTCGAGGTGGGACAGACTCCACACAGATACGCAGTATTTT
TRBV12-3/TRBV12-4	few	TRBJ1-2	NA	CASSLDGQLYYGYTF	TGTGCCAGCAGTTTAGATGGACAGCTCTATTATGGCTACACCTTC
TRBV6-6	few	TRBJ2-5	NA	CASSLPTEETQYF	TGTGCCAGCAGTCTACCGACAGAGGAGACCCAGTACTTC
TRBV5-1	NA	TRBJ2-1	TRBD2	CASSPGLAGGTIEQFF	TGCGCCAGCAGCCCGGGACTAGCGGGAGGGACTATTGAGCAGTTCTTC
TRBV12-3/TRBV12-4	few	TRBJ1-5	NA	CASSLNGGLVQPQHF	TGTGCCAGCAGTTTAAATGGGGGGTTAGTTCAGCCCCAGCATTTT
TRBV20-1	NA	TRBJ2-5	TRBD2	CSARDSREGETQYF	TGCAGTGCTAGAGATTCCCGGGAGGGGGAGACCCAGTACTTC
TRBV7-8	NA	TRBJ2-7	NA	CATSADSYEQYF	TGTGCCACCTCAGCGGATTCCTACGAGCAGTACTTC
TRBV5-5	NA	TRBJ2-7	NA	CASSLLSVYEQYF	TGTGCCAGCAGCTTGCTTTCAGTATACGAGCAGTACTTC
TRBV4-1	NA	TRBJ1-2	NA	CASSQVSPNPNYGYTF	TGCGCCAGCAGCCAAGTATCACCCAACCCTAACTATGGCTACACCTTC
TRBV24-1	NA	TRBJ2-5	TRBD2	CATSDAGGQETQYF	TGTGCCACCAGTGACGCGGGGGGGCAAGAGACCCAGTACTTC
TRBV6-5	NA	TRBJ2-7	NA	CASSSPDRGEQYF	TGTGCCAGCAGTTCCCCTGACCGGGGGGAGCAGTACTTC
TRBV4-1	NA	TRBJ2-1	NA	CASSQESWYERDNYNEQFF	TGCGCCAGCAGCCAAGAATCATGGTATGAGCGAGACAATTACAATGAGCAGTTCTTC
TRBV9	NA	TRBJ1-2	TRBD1	CASSVDRDYDYGHTF	TGTGCCAGCAGCGTCGACAGGGACTATGACTATGGCCACACCTTC
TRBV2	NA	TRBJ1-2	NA	CASRLGTSRNRANYGYTF	TGTGCCAGCAGATTGGGGACCTCTAGGAACCGAGCTAACTATGGCTACACCTTC
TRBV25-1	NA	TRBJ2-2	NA	CASRPQGANTGELFF	TGTGCCAGCAGGCCACAGGGCGCGAACACCGGGGAGCTGTTTTTT
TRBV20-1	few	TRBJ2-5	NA	CSANPQGTWAEQYF	TGCAGTGCTAATCCTCAGGGCACGTGGGCAGAGCAGTACTTC
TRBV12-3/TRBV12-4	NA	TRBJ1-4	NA	CASSTTGHGLFF	TGTGCCAGCAGTACTACAGGTCACGGGCTGTTTTTT
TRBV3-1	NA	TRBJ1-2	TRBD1	CASSLRGQTRYTF	TGTGCCAGCAGCCTTAGGGGACAGACTCGCTACACCTTC
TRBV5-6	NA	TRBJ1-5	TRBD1	CASSYRDSLYSNQPQHF	TGTGCCAGCAGCTACCGGGACAGCCTTTATAGCAATCAGCCCCAGCATTTT
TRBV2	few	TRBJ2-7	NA	CASGAYRYEQYF	TGTGCCAGCGGTGCCTACAGATACGAGCAGTACTTC
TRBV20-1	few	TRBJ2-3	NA	CSARDLGNTDTQYF	TGCAGTGCTAGAGATCTCGGAAACACAGATACGCAGTATTTT
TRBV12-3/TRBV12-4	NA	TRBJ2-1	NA	CASSPSEGPIPHEQFF	TGTGCCAGCAGTCCCTCGGAGGGGCCGATTCCTCATGAGCAGTTCTTC
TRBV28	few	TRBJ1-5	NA	CASSLRFGERGNQPQHF	TGTGCCAGCAGTTTAAGGTTCGGGGAGAGAGGCAATCAGCCCCAGCATTTT
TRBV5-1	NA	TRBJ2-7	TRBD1	CASSLRIGQGDYEQYF	TGCGCCAGCAGCTTAAGAATAGGACAGGGGGACTACGAGCAGTACTTC